This is a list of T cell receptor beta chains from one sample in a study of identical twins. TCRdb re-derived calls from the 5' RACE reads in MiXCR, one entry per CDR3 protein. The sample has hundreds of thousands of distinct CDR3 sequences; 8.5% to 9% are singletons. Another study also made use of these data, one on yellow fever vaccine responses in identical twins.

The sample was PBMCs. All receptors derive from a woman between 18 and 30 years old in good health. CDR3s include the opening cysteine and the closing phenylalanine or tryptophan. A D gene is named only where the DNA matches it firmly. Some rows have no size entry. The others give once, few or many, or a class for an expanded clone.

v_gene: TRBV12-3/TRBV12-4
len: 16
abundance: many
d_gene: .
j_gene: TRBJ2-6
CDR3aa: CASSFDSRTGANVLTF
CDR3nt: TGTGCCAGCAGTTTCGATTCCCGTACTGGGGCCAACGTCCTGACTTTC

v_gene: TRBV15
len: 14
abundance: few
d_gene: .
j_gene: TRBJ2-5
CDR3aa: CATSRGTLQETQYF
CDR3nt: TGTGCCACCAGCAGGGGGACACTCCAAGAGACCCAGTACTTC

v_gene: TRBV5-1
len: 15
abundance: many
d_gene: TRBD2
j_gene: TRBJ2-1
CDR3aa: CASSLELAGVDEQFF
CDR3nt: TGCGCCAGCAGCTTGGAACTAGCGGGAGTCGATGAGCAGTTCTTC

v_gene: TRBV27
len: 17
abundance: .
d_gene: .
j_gene: TRBJ2-1
CDR3aa: CASSFRYLKRTDNEQFF
CDR3nt: TGTGCCAGCAGTTTTAGGTACCTGAAAAGGACGGACAATGAGCAGTTCTTC

v_gene: TRBV19
len: 16
abundance: .
d_gene: .
j_gene: TRBJ2-3
CDR3aa: CAGIRDLHPSTDTQYF
CDR3nt: TGTGCCGGAATCCGGGACTTACACCCTAGCACAGATACGCAGTATTTT

v_gene: TRBV6-2/TRBV6-3
len: 17
abundance: .
d_gene: TRBD2
j_gene: TRBJ2-1
CDR3aa: CASSYSGLAGVWNEQFF
CDR3nt: TGTGCCAGCAGTTACTCGGGACTAGCGGGAGTCTGGAATGAGCAGTTCTTC

v_gene: TRBV7-2
len: 13
abundance: few
d_gene: .
j_gene: TRBJ1-1
CDR3aa: CASSTTVVSEAFF
CDR3nt: TGTGCCAGCAGTACGACGGTTGTATCCGAAGCTTTCTTT

v_gene: TRBV12-3/TRBV12-4
len: 15
abundance: many
d_gene: .
j_gene: TRBJ1-4
CDR3aa: CASSEAAPALEKLFF
CDR3nt: TGTGCCAGCAGTGAAGCGGCCCCGGCCCTTGAAAAACTGTTTTTT

v_gene: TRBV5-5
len: 17
abundance: few
d_gene: TRBD1
j_gene: TRBJ1-2
CDR3aa: CASSLDRTGGRFVGYTF
CDR3nt: TGTGCCAGCAGCTTGGATCGGACAGGGGGAAGATTCGTCGGCTACACCTTC

v_gene: TRBV20-1
len: 15
abundance: few
d_gene: TRBD1
j_gene: TRBJ2-4
CDR3aa: CSARAWTGAGNIQYF
CDR3nt: TGCAGTGCTAGAGCTTGGACAGGGGCCGGGAACATTCAGTACTTC